The next 24 T cell receptor beta chains were all read from a single sample in a study of long-term antiretroviral therapy in people with HIV. Running of the v3.0 immunoSEQ assay took place at survey level. Repertoires were generated with immunoSEQ multiplex PCR, while TCRdb's copy carries only in-frame clones and drops some. Among about 25,000 clones listed, roughly 85% were seen once. The sample here was unsorted PBMCs, taken 1.2 years after starting antiretroviral therapy. Every receptor here comes from a man aged 45-65 years with HIV.

This chain uses TRBV7-9 with TRBJ2-5; D may be TRBD2 (5 bases). Germline CDR1 reads SEHNR; CDR2 reads FQNEAQ (reference sequence). Trimming took 2 bases from V and 4 from J, leaving 11 bases between them. This CDR3 spans 14 amino acids. CDR3: CASSLSSGGETQYF. CDR3 in DNA: TGTGCCAGCAGCTTATCTTCAGGAGGAGAGACCCAGTACTTC.

The chain combines TRBV9 with TRBJ2-1; D is uncertain. The length of the CDR3 is 12 residues. Trimming took off 4 bases at V and 10 bases at J, with 12 bases between the two ends. Germline CDR1 and CDR2: SGDLS and YYNGEE. For the CDR3, the DNA is TGTGCCAGCAGCCTGGGAAGTGGCGAGCAGTTCTTC. Translation: CASSLGSGEQFF.

CDR3 DNA sequence: TGTGCCAGCAGCGCAGGGAGCTCCTATAATTCACCCCTCCACTTT. It yields the protein CASSAGSSYNSPLHF. The gene calls are TRBV9 and TRBJ1-6, with D perhaps matching TRBD1 (5 bases). Germline V gene data show CDR1 as SGDLS and CDR2 as YYNGEE. V gave up 3 bases and J gave up 0 bases, with 7 bases separating them. CDR3 length: 15 residues.

This chain connects TRBV6-1 to TRBJ1-2; 9 bases align to TRBD1. J was trimmed by 5 bases and V by 5 bases; bases with no gene match: 3. CDR3 size: 13 residues. Germline V gene sequence: CDR1 MNHNS, CDR2 SASEGT. In DNA form, the CDR3 reads TGTGCCAGCAGTCGGGACAGGGATTATGGCTACACCTTC. As protein: CASSRDRDYGYTF.

V is TRBV5-6 and J is TRBJ1-1, with a weak D call TRBD1 (6 bases). Trimming left V 4 bases short and J 0 bases short, with 13 bases between. The germline CDR1 and CDR2 sequences are SGHDT and YYEEEE. There are 15 residues in the CDR3. CDR3 protein: CASSATGHLNTEAFF. The CDR3 coding sequence is TGTGCCAGCAGCGCGACGGGACACCTGAACACTGAAGCTTTCTTT.

This clone was seen only a few times. The V gene is TRBV6-5, the J gene TRBJ1-2; D is ambiguous. Germline CDR1 is MNHEY and CDR2 is SVGAGI. This CDR3 comprises 12 residues. Trimming pared 10 bases from V and 5 bases from J, leaving 14 bases between. The CDR3: CANPAVDYGYTF. The CDR3 DNA sequence: TGTGCCAACCCGGCAGTGGATTATGGCTACACCTTC.

This chain uses TRBV19 with TRBJ1-1; D remains unclear. CDR1 and CDR2 (germline): LNHDA, SQIVND (reference sequence). This CDR3 is built from 11 residues. V dropped 7 bases and J dropped 4 bases, with 7 bases sitting between them. This CDR3 reads CASIRRTEAFF. CDR3 nucleotide sequence: TGTGCCAGTATAAGGCGCACTGAAGCTTTCTTT.

This rearrangement joins TRBV6-1 to TRBJ2-3; D unclear. This CDR3 comprises 14 residues. The germline V gene has CDR1 MNHNS and CDR2 SASEGT. With 1 base removed from V and 2 bases from J, the gap between germline ends came to 7 bases. The DNA for the CDR3 is TGTGCCAGCAGTGAAGAGACTTCCACAGATACGCAGTATTTT. This translates into CASSEETSTDTQYF.

This clone was seen a single time. The chain couples TRBV7-2 to TRBJ2-1; D not certain. There are 13 residues in the CDR3. The germline gives CDR1 SGHTA, CDR2 FQGNSA. The V gene lost 5 bases and the J gene lost 7 bases, with 12 bases spanning the gap. The CDR3 bases are TGTGCCAGCAGCGTCTCCGAAGGGAATGAGCAGTTCTTC. It translates to CASSVSEGNEQFF.

CDR3 nucleotides: TGTGCCAGCAGCACGGGACACTACAATGAGCAGTTCTTC. Residues: CASSTGHYNEQFF. The genes are TRBV7-3 and TRBJ2-1; D might be TRBD1 (6 bases). Trimming took off 5 bases at V and 3 bases at J, with 8 bases between the two ends. The CDR3 length is 13 residues. Germline CDR1 reads SGHTA; CDR2 reads FQGTGA.

J is TRBJ1-5 and V is TRBV5-4; 9 nucleotides line up with TRBD1. The CDR3 has 13 amino acids. Per the germline V gene, CDR1 is SGHNT and CDR2 is YYREEE (reference sequence). J was trimmed by 9 bases and V by 4 bases; bases with no gene match: 5. CDR3 in amino acids: CASSPDRGTPQHF. The CDR3 bases are TGTGCCAGCAGCCCGGACAGGGGTACGCCCCAGCATTTT.

About this clone: The same CDR3 can be traced to other DNA sequences in this sample. This sequence joins TRBV5-1 and TRBJ2-2; 8 bases match TRBD2. With V trimmed by 1 base and J by 2 bases, 4 bases remained unmatched. There are 16 residues in the CDR3. Germline lookup yields CDR1 SGHRS and CDR2 YFSETQ. Here the CDR3 reads CASSLQRGINTGELFF. The CDR3 region has the DNA TGCGCCAGCAGCTTGCAGCGGGGGATAAACACCGGGGAGCTGTTTTTT.

CDR3 bases: TGTGCCAGCAGCTTCGGGACAGGGGTCGGAAACACCATATATTTT. Translating it yields CASSFGTGVGNTIYF. This chain joins TRBV7-2 and TRBJ1-3; 10 positions match TRBD1. The V and J ends lost 3 bases and 4 bases, in that order; junction bases with no gene match: 3. The CDR3 sequence is 15 residues long. CDR1 is SGHTA and CDR2 is FQGNSA in the germline V gene.

This clone was seen only once. The chain joins TRBV6-1 to TRBJ2-2; possible D gene TRBD2, 5 bases. The CDR3 consists of 14 residues. Germline-derived CDR1 and CDR2 are MNHNS and SASEGT. The V end lost 6 bases, the J end lost 4 bases, and 12 bases lay between the germline ends. CDR3 loop: CASSERGITGELFF. For the CDR3, the DNA is TGTGCCAGCAGCGAACGAGGGATCACCGGGGAGCTGTTTTTT.

The chain employs TRBV4-1 and TRBJ2-2; TRBD1 matches 7 bases. The CDR3 is 15 residues long. CDR1 and CDR2 (germline): MGHRA, YSYEKL. The J segment lost 2 bases and the V segment lost 3 bases, leaving 3 bases of the junction unmatched. The CDR3 reads CASSHPGGNTGELFF. The CDR3 DNA sequence: TGCGCCAGCAGCCACCCAGGGGGAAACACCGGGGAGCTGTTTTTT.

The CDR3 is CSVEGMSYEQYF. The DNA for the CDR3 is TGCAGCGTTGAAGGGATGTCCTACGAGCAGTACTTC. This sequence joins TRBV29-1 and TRBJ2-7; no clear D gene. Trimming took 1 base from V and 1 from J, leaving 5 bases between them. This CDR3 has 12 amino acids. CDR1 is SQVTM, CDR2 ANQGSEA, per germline.

The chain has TRBV7-6 and TRBJ2-1, with 8 bases that match TRBD2. The J segment lost 7 bases and the V segment lost 2 bases, leaving 10 bases of the junction unmatched. The CDR3 consists of 16 residues. Germline V gives CDR1 SGHVS, CDR2 FNYEAQ. In DNA form, the CDR3 reads TGTGCCAGCAGCTTACGGCAGCGGGGGTACGGGAATGAGCAGTTCTTC. Translation gives CASSLRQRGYGNEQFF.

This clone was observed a handful of times. The chain links TRBV19 to TRBJ1-3; D not certain. Germline lookup yields CDR1 LNHDA and CDR2 SQIVND (reference sequence). There are 12 residues in the CDR3. Between the trimmed V and J ends, which lost 5 bases and 0 bases, there was a span of 2 bases. The CDR3 nucleotides are TGTGCCAGTAGTCTCTCTGGAAACACCATATATTTT. Amino acids: CASSLSGNTIYF.

The chain employs TRBV4-3 and TRBJ1-6; a weak D match, TRBD1 (5 bases). This CDR3 contains 15 residues. V lost 1 base and J lost 6, with 10 bases in between. Germline loops: CDR1 LGHNA, CDR2 YSLEER. The CDR3 reads CASSQGDGPNSPLHF. CDR3 in DNA: TGCGCCAGCAGCCAAGGGGACGGACCTAATTCACCCCTCCACTTT.

The CDR3 loop is CASSTGTPQPQHF. In DNA form, the CDR3 reads TGTGCCAGCAGTACCGGGACTCCTCAACCCCAGCATTTT. This chain joins TRBV6-1 and TRBJ1-5; possible D gene TRBD1, 5 bases. This CDR3 has 13 amino acids. CDR1 is MNHNS and CDR2 is SASEGT in the germline V gene. Trimming took off 5 bases at V and 10 bases at J, with 15 bases between the two ends.

The rearrangement uses TRBV27 and TRBJ1-3, with a possible D match to TRBD1 (5 bases). The CDR3 is 14 residues long. Germline loops: CDR1 MNHEY, CDR2 SMNVEV (reference sequence). V lost 3 bases and J 0 bases, leaving 6 bases between the germline ends. CDR3 sequence reads: CASSLTDSGNTIYF. CDR3 coding DNA: TGTGCCAGCAGTTTGACAGACTCTGGAAACACCATATATTTT.

The V call is TRBV11-2, the J call TRBJ2-7; D is unclear. Germline V gene sequence: CDR1 SGHAT, CDR2 FQNNGV. V gave up 1 base and J gave up 7 bases, with 11 bases separating them. There are 13 residues in the CDR3. The CDR3 here is CASSLVSAREQYF. For the CDR3, the DNA is TGTGCCAGCAGCTTAGTGTCTGCAAGAGAGCAGTACTTC.

The CDR3 is CASRRQGDTEAFF. DNA for the CDR3: TGTGCCAGCAGGCGTCAGGGGGACACTGAAGCTTTCTTT. The V and J genes are TRBV27 and TRBJ1-1; 7 bases agree with TRBD1. J was trimmed by 3 bases and V by 6 bases; bases with no gene match: 4. Germline V gene data show CDR1 as MNHEY and CDR2 as SMNVEV (reference sequence). CDR3 length: 13 amino acids.

The genes are TRBV29-1 and TRBJ1-1; possible D gene TRBD1, 5 bases. The CDR3 is 13 residues long. The germline gives CDR1 SQVTM, CDR2 ANQGSEA. V was clipped by 7 bases and J by 2 bases, with 14 bases between them. CDR3 loop: CSAFDRPNTEAFF. For the CDR3, the DNA is TGCAGCGCCTTTGACAGACCCAACACTGAAGCTTTCTTT.